This T cell receptor beta chain was identified during a study of metastatic and nonmetastatic thyroid tumors (dated by TCRdb to the early 2020s). At the level of the whole study: For patients with malignant and with benign thyroid disease, the researchers compared repertoires between peripheral blood samples and tumor or nodule tissue samples.

Library method: PCR. Instrument used: Illumina HiSeq 4000. High-throughput sequencing was used to profile the TCR beta-chain CDR3 region of each patient. Per the authors' processing: CDR3 differences across clinicopathological groups were used to build a classifier for discriminating distant-metastatic papillary thyroid cancer patients. The Shannon index was used to assess repertoire diversity, and the Morisita-Horn index was used to assess tumor-blood repertoire similarity. TCRdb handled the public reads itself, with Q25 trimming in fastp and clone calling in MiXCR, and kept productive beta chains. The V and J calls here are based on TCRdb, not the publication. Across this sample there are about 16,000 clones, with around 31% seen only once. Together, the top ten hold 10% to 15% of the sample. No patient had received any treatment before thyroid surgery. Patient clinical samples collected from the early 2010s to the late 2010s were retrospectively analysed using T-cell receptor beta sequencing.

Via the germline V gene, CDR1 is SGHVS and CDR2 FQNEAQ. Ends trimmed: V by 5 bases, J by 9 bases; bases unmatched to a gene: 15. The CDR3 covers 16 residues, taking in both the cysteine and the phenylalanine. Only the CDR3 part of the read is kept: 48 bases, read in frame from the first base. What the work shows at the level of the full study, not this receptor alone: In both blood and tumor samples, TCR beta diversity was reported to be significantly higher in malignant tumors than in benign nodules.

This clone registers as medium-sized (0.01 to 0.1%) within its sample. Its binding antigen is unknown. No much larger clonotype is one base removed from it; base qualities were not supplied. The source material was tumor tissue. The sequence links TRBV7-8 to TRBJ2-2; 7 bases in between match TRBD1. The receptor was isolated from a male donor with papillary thyroid cancer or a benign thyroid nodule (not recorded which). Some clones in this sample may be carry-over from other donors' samples. The CDR3 protein sequence reads: CASSPIRDRDYRELFF. DNA sequence: TGTGCCAGCAGCCCAATCCGAGACAGGGATTATCGGGAGCTGTTTTTT.